This TCR beta chain was documented in a study of kidney transplant recipient with SARS-CoV-2 infection. Note on this clonotype: A read error may explain this, as a much larger clone is one base away.

This CDR3 spans 17 amino acids. V was shortened by 4 bases and J by 4 bases, with 22 bases between the two germline ends. Per the germline V gene, CDR1 is SGHVS and CDR2 is FNYEAQ. TCRdb re-called the reads with MiXCR, one entry per CDR3 protein. The sample contains about 240,000 distinct CDR3 sequences, around 26% of which appear only once. The sequences come from a blood sample, collected at baseline and on day 111 from a kidney transplant recipient. The origin of this receptor is a male patient in his 30s who had COVID-19 and was a kidney transplant recipient. Some T cells may be provided by the graft donor. The rearrangement uses TRBV7-6 and TRBJ1-2; D unresolved. In DNA form, the CDR3 reads TGTGCCAGCAGCTGTCCGACTGAACCTCGAAAGACCTATGGCTACACCTTC. Translation gives CASSCPTEPRKTYGYTF.